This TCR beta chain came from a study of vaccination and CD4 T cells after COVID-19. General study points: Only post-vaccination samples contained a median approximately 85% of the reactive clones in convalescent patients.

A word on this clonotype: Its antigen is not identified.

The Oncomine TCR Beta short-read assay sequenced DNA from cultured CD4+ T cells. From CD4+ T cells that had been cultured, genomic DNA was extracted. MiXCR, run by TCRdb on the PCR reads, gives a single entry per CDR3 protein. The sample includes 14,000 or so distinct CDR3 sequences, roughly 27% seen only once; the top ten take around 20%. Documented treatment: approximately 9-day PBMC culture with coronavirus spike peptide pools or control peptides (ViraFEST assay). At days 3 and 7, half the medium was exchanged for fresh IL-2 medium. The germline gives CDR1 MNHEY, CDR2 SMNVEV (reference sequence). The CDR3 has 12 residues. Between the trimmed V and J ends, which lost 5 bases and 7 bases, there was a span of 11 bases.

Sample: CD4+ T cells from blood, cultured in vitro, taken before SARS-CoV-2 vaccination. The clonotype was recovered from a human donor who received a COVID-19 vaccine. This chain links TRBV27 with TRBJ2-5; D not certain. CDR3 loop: CASSGPLGTQYF. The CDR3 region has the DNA TGTGCCAGCAGTGGGCCTCTTGGGACCCAGTACTTC.